This TCR beta chain was sequenced during a study of blood T cell repertoires in COVID-19. On the study more broadly: T cells, B-cell-depleted T cells, or PBMCs supplied cDNA or gDNA.

As handled by the study authors: Reference gene primer amplification gave estimated nucleated cell counts. Profiling relied on immunoSEQ multiplex PCR, and the TCRdb table lists in-frame clones only, not all of them. That table furnishes V, J and clone size, whereas the DNA furnished D and trimming. The data hold 70,000 to 100,000 clones, with approximately 78% observed a single time. Per germline, CDR1 KGHDR and CDR2 SFDVKD. V dropped 0 bases and J dropped 6 bases, with 14 bases sitting between them. This CDR3 spans 16 amino acids. The gene calls are TRBV24-1 and TRBJ2-1; tentative D call: TRBD2 (6 bases). Sequencing was performed on peripheral blood. The source is a man in his fifties or sixties with active or convalescent COVID-19. CDR3: CATSDLTFAGSNEQFF. As DNA, the CDR3 is TGTGCCACCAGTGATTTGACATTTGCGGGGTCCAATGAGCAGTTCTTC.